This is a list of T cell receptor beta chains from one sample in a study of blood T cells in healthy people across ages. TCRdb analysed the 5' RACE reads with MiXCR anew, one entry per CDR3 protein. Of nearly 1 million distinct CDR3 sequences in the sample, 51% are singletons; the top ten hold about 21%. The sequenced material came from blood. The receptors were gathered from an older woman in good health. Both conserved end residues are trimmed from each CDR3. The order of the fields is J gene, V gene, CDR3 protein.

>TRBJ1-6|TRBV6-5
ASSYGHPNSPLH
>TRBJ2-7|TRBV20-1
SALGLAVNNLYEQY
>TRBJ1-2|TRBV12-3/TRBV12-4
ASSLGKGRNGYT
>TRBJ2-7|TRBV3-1
ASSPYTVYEQY
>TRBJ2-5|TRBV29-1
SVWSTQY
>TRBJ1-6|TRBV7-9
ASSLTGDSPLH
>TRBJ1-2|TRBV7-9
ASSRGEFYGYT
>TRBJ2-7|TRBV5-1
ASSLEGTKNEQY
>TRBJ2-1|TRBV4-2
ASSQTGGGGDEQF
>TRBJ2-1|TRBV7-9
ASSIRSGTYNEQF
>TRBJ2-4|TRBV2
ASSPRIGTSGVSKNIQY
>TRBJ2-7|TRBV7-9
ASSRSSGRIDEQY
>TRBJ2-3|TRBV30
AWNGLKAGLAESDTQY
>TRBJ1-4|TRBV2
ASSDWVRTNEKLF